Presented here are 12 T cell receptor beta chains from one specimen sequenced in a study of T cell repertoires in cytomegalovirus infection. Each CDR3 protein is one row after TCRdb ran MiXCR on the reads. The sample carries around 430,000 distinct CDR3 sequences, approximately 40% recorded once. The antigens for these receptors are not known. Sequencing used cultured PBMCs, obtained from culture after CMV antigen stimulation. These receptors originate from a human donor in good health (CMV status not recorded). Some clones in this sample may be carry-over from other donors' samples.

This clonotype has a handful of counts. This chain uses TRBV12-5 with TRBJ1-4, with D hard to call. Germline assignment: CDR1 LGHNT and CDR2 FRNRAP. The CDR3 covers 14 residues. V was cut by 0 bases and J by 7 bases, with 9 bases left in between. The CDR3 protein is CASGLVDHGEKLFF. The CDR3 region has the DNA TGTGCTAGTGGTTTGGTAGACCACGGTGAAAAACTGTTTTTT.

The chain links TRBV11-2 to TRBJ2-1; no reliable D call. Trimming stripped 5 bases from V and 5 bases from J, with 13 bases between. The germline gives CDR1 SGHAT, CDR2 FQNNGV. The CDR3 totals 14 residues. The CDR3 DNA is TGTGCCAGCAGCGCCTATAGTGTCAACAATGAGCAGTTCTTC. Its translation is CASSAYSVNNEQFF.

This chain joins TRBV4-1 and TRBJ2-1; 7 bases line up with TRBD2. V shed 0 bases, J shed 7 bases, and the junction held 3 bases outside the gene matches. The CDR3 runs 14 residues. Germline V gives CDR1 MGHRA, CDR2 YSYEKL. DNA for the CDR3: TGCGCCAGCAGCCAAGATCCGCGGGGGAATGAGCAGTTCTTC. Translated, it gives CASSQDPRGNEQFF.

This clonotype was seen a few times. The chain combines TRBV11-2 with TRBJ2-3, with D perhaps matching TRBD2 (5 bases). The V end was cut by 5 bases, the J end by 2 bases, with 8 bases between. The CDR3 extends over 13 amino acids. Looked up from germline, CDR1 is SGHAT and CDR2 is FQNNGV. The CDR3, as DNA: TGTGCCAGCAGCAGGGAGATCACAGATACGCAGTATTTT. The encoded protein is CASSREITDTQYF.

DNA of the CDR3: TGTGCCAGCAGCTTCAAGGGGTGGGAACCCTACAATGAGCAGTTCTTC. Protein: CASSFKGWEPYNEQFF. This chain uses TRBV12-3 or TRBV12-4 with TRBJ2-1; possible D gene TRBD1, 5 bases. V was shortened by 6 bases and J by 2 bases, with 17 bases between the two germline ends. The CDR3 consists of 16 residues.

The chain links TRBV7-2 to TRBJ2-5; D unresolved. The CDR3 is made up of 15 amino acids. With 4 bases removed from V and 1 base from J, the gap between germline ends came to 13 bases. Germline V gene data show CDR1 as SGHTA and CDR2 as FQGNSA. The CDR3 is CASSSRLGSQETQYF. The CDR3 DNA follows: TGTGCCAGCAGCTCCCGATTAGGGTCCCAAGAGACCCAGTACTTC.

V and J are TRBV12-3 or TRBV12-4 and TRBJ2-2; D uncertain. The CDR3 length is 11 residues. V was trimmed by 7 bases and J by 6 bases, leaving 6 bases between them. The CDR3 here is CASKKAGELFF. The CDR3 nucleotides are TGTGCCAGCAAAAAGGCCGGGGAGCTGTTTTTT.

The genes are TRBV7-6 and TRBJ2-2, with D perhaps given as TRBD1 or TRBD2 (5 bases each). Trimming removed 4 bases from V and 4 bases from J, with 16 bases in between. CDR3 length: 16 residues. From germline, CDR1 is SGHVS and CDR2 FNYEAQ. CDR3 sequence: CASSSRGARSTGELFF. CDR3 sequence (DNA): TGTGCCAGCAGCTCCCGGGGCGCACGGAGCACCGGGGAGCTGTTTTTT. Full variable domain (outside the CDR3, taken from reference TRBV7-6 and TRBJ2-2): GAGVSQSPRYKVTKRGQDVALRCDPISGHVSLYWYRQALGQGPEFLTYFNYEAQQDKSGLPNDRFSAERPEGSISTLTIQRTEQRDSAMYRCASSSRGARSTGELFFGEGSRLTVL.

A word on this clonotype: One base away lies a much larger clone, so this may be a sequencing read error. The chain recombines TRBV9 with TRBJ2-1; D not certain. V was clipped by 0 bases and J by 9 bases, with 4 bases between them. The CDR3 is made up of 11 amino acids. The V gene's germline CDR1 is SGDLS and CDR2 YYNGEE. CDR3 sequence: CASSVEGEQFF. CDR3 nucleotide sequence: TGTGCCAGCAGCGTAGAGGGTGAGCAGTTCTTC.

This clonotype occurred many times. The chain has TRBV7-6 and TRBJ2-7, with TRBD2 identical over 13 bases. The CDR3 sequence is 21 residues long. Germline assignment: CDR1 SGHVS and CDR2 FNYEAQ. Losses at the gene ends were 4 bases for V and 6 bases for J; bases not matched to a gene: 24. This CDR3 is CASSSSPPLAGGPVIRGEQYF. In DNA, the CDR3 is TGTGCCAGCAGCTCCTCCCCGCCACTAGCGGGAGGGCCCGTCATCAGGGGCGAGCAGTACTTC.

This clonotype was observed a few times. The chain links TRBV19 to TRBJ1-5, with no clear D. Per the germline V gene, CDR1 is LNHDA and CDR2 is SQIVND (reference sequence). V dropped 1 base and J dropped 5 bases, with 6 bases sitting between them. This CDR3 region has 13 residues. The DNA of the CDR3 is TGTGCCAGTAGTATAGGAAATTATCAGCCCCAGCATTTT. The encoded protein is CASSIGNYQPQHF.

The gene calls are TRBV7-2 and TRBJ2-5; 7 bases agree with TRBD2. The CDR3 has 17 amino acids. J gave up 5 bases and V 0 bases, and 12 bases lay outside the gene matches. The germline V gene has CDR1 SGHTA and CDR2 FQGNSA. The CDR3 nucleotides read TGTACCAGCAGCTTAGCGGCCTTCTCTGCGGGGGAGGAGACCCAGTACTTC. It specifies CTSSLAAFSAGEETQYF. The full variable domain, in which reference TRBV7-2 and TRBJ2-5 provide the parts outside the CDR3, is GAGVSQSPSNKVTEKGKDVELRCDPISGHTALYWYRQSLGQGLEFLIYFQGNSAPDKSGLPSDRFSAERTGGSVSTLTIQRTQQEDSAVYLCTSSLAAFSAGEETQYFGPGTRLLVL.